One and the same sample provided the 15 T cell receptor beta chains below, sequenced in a study of T cell responses to AZD1222 COVID-19 vaccine. Produced via immunoSEQ multiplex PCR; TCRdb's table is partial and in-frame only. The sample contains 100,000 or so clones, 75% to 90% of which appear only once. This specimen consisted of peripheral blood, obtained 28 days after the second AZD1222 dose. These receptors all stem from an adult who received the AZD1222 COVID-19 vaccine.

This sequence joins TRBV11-2 and TRBJ2-7, with TRBD2 identical over 7 bases. V gave up 5 bases and J gave up 1 base; unmatched junction bases: 8. The CDR3 has 15 residues. The V gene's germline CDR1 is SGHAT and CDR2 FQNNGV. As DNA, the CDR3 is TGTGCCAGCAGCCAGCTTCCGGGACTATCCTACGAGCAGTACTTC. Protein: CASSQLPGLSYEQYF.

As for this clone: Other nucleotide sequences from this sample produce the same CDR3. CDR3 bases: TGTGCCAGCAGCTTAACGCGGGGCAATGAGCAGTTCTTC. Translation gives CASSLTRGNEQFF. The V gene is TRBV7-3, the J gene TRBJ2-1, with a possible D match to TRBD2 (6 bases). The V gene's germline CDR1 is SGHTA and CDR2 FQGTGA. The CDR3 length is 13 residues. Deletions cut 0 bases from V and 6 bases from J, with 6 bases between. The complete variable domain, with remaining parts taken from reference TRBV7-3 and TRBJ2-1, reads GAGVSQTPSNKVTEKGKYVELRCDPISGHTALYWYRQSLGQGPEFLIYFQGTGAADDSGLPNDRFFAVRPEGSVSTLKIQRTERGDSAVYLCASSLTRGNEQFFGPGTRLTVL.

The chain recombines TRBV14 with TRBJ1-2, with D hard to call. The germline V gene encodes CDR1 SGHDN and CDR2 FVKESK. This CDR3 has 16 residues. Trimming took off 4 bases at V and 4 bases at J, with 19 bases between the two ends. In nucleotides, the CDR3 is TGTGCCAGCAGCCCTTCTACGGCCGACTGGGGCTATGGCTACACCTTC. Protein product: CASSPSTADWGYGYTF.

The chain has TRBV7-2 and TRBJ2-1; TRBD1 or TRBD2 may be the D gene (5 bases each). Trimming left V 6 bases short and J 4 bases short, with 19 bases between. Germline V gives CDR1 SGHTA, CDR2 FQGNSA. The CDR3 length is 16 residues. CDR3 DNA sequence: TGTGCCAGCAGAGAGATACGAGGGGCAGGATACAATGAGCAGTTCTTC. This codes for CASREIRGAGYNEQFF.

This chain links TRBV19 with TRBJ2-1; D might be TRBD2 (6 bases). The CDR3 length is 15 residues. Deletions cut 5 bases from V and 2 bases from J, with 13 bases between. The V gene's germline CDR1 is LNHDA and CDR2 SQIVND (reference sequence). The CDR3 nucleotides read TGTGCCAGTAGTGAGGGACTCGAAGCCTACAATGAGCAGTTCTTC. It encodes CASSEGLEAYNEQFF.

A word on this clone: Other nucleotide sequences from this sample produce the same CDR3. This chain joins TRBV7-2 and TRBJ2-3, with D unresolved. V gave up 5 bases and J gave up 2 bases, with 8 bases separating them. The V gene's germline CDR1 is SGHTA and CDR2 FQGNSA. The CDR3 runs 13 residues. The CDR3 coding sequence is TGTGCCAGCAGCCTCTTCTCCACAGATACGCAGTATTTT. Its protein is CASSLFSTDTQYF.

The chain recombines TRBV29-1 with TRBJ1-5; tentative D call: TRBD1 (6 bases). The CDR3 loop spans 13 amino acids. V lost 6 bases to trimming and J lost 3 bases, with 12 bases between them. Germline V gene lookup returns CDR1 SQVTM and CDR2 ANQGSEA. The CDR3 coding sequence is TGCAGCGTGGCCCGGGACACCAATCAGCCCCAGCATTTT. Translated, it gives CSVARDTNQPQHF.

This chain links TRBV6-5 with TRBJ1-1; D perhaps matches TRBD1 (6 bases). The CDR3 runs to 14 residues. Germline CDR1 is MNHEY and CDR2 is SVGAGI. Trimming pared 7 bases from V and 2 bases from J, leaving 14 bases between. Here the CDR3 DNA reads TGTGCCAGCATTCAGAGCGGGGGCAACACTGAAGCTTTCTTT. Its protein product is CASIQSGGNTEAFF.

The chain employs TRBV13 and TRBJ2-5, with 10 bases aligning to TRBD2. V gave up 5 bases and J gave up 5 bases; unmatched junction bases: 11. The CDR3 contains 16 residues. The germline CDR1 and CDR2 sequences are PRHDT and FYEKMQ (reference sequence). CDR3 amino acids: CASSNSSGRRSETQYF. Here the CDR3 DNA reads TGTGCCAGCAGCAACTCTAGCGGGAGACGGTCTGAGACCCAGTACTTC.

V gene TRBV5-1 combines with J gene TRBJ2-1; 7 bases line up with TRBD2. The germline gives CDR1 SGHRS, CDR2 YFSETQ. The CDR3 totals 13 residues. Trimming cost V 1 base and J 8 bases; bases outside gene matches: 3. For the CDR3, the DNA is TGCGCCAGCAGCTTGAACGGGGGGTATGAGCAGTTCTTC. It specifies CASSLNGGYEQFF.

This clone was observed a single time. This chain joins TRBV27 and TRBJ1-1; 10 bases are shared with TRBD1. J lost 3 bases, V lost 5 bases, and 12 bases had no gene match. From germline, CDR1 is MNHEY and CDR2 SMNVEV (reference sequence). The CDR3 is 17 amino acids. The CDR3 region is CASSPRTGGELHTEAFF. DNA of the CDR3: TGTGCCAGCAGTCCCAGGACAGGGGGTGAACTTCACACTGAAGCTTTCTTT.

The V call is TRBV28, the J call TRBJ1-3; the D gene is possibly TRBD1 (5 bases). The ends were cut back, 3 bases at V and 0 bases at J, with 15 bases in the middle. There are 17 residues in the CDR3. The germline V gene encodes CDR1 MDHEN and CDR2 SYDVKM. This CDR3 reads CASSFQGGRPSGNTIYF. The CDR3 DNA follows: TGTGCCAGCAGTTTCCAGGGTGGGAGACCCTCTGGAAACACCATATATTTT.

The chain couples TRBV24-1 to TRBJ2-3; D gene ambiguous. Trimming removed 6 bases from V and 6 bases from J, with 9 bases in between. CDR1 KGHDR and CDR2 SFDVKD come from the germline V gene. The CDR3 consists of 12 residues. The CDR3 DNA follows: TGTGCCACCAGTAACGAGCTTGATACGCAGTATTTT. It specifies CATSNELDTQYF.

The rearrangement joins TRBV6-5 to TRBJ1-5; D remains ambiguous. The CDR3 runs to 15 residues. Trimming removed 7 bases at V and 0 bases at J, with 13 bases between. Germline CDR1 reads MNHEY; CDR2 reads SVGAGI. DNA for the CDR3: TGTGCCAGCACCTTCCGACTGGATAGCAATCAGCCCCAGCATTTT. It translates to CASTFRLDSNQPQHF.

The chain joins TRBV2 to TRBJ1-5, with D possibly being TRBD1 (6 bases). Germline CDR1 is SNHLY and CDR2 is FYNNEI. This CDR3 has 15 amino acids. V was shortened by 1 base and J by 0 bases, with 7 bases between the two germline ends. The CDR3 sequence is CASSEEGHSNQPQHF. CDR3 sequence (DNA): TGTGCCAGCAGTGAAGAGGGACATAGCAATCAGCCCCAGCATTTT.